This T cell receptor beta chain was identified during a study of blood T cells in healthy people across ages. Study results and limitations: Comparison with aged donors showed that long-lived donors had more naive CD4+ cells and higher diversity. Underestimates were what the diversity estimates from one million T cells were considered to be.

Through a sample-barcoded 5' primer and a J-beta primer mix, a second PCR was run for roughly 6 to 12 cycles. Each cDNA was tagged by a template-switch adaptor containing 12 random nucleotides. One entry per CDR3 protein, called by TCRdb with MiXCR from the 5' RACE reads. Here the sample spans 580,000 or so distinct CDR3 sequences, 45% to 55% being singletons. A note on this clonotype: Its antigen is as yet unknown.

Trimming left V 0 bases short and J 3 bases short, with 13 bases between. This CDR3 region has 16 residues. In germline, CDR1 is LGHNA, CDR2 YSLEER. This sequence originates from a man aged 80 or over in good health. The sequencing sample was made of blood. V and J are TRBV4-3 and TRBJ2-3; maybe TRBD1 (8 bases). The CDR3 here is CASSQDQQGGTDTQYF. The CDR3, as DNA: TGCGCCAGCAGCCAAGATCAACAGGGGGGGACAGATACGCAGTATTTT.